What follows are 22 T cell receptor beta chains derived from one specimen sequenced in a study of CXCR3-negative and CXCR3-positive naive CD8 T cells. The method, 5' RACE with UMI labels, was used to prepare the TRB cDNA libraries. TCRdb processed the 5' RACE reads again and assigns one entry to each CDR3 protein, with no DNA. This table holds several thousand distinct CDR3 sequences. The sequenced material came from naive CXCR3- CD8+ T cells from blood. Subset reported: CD45RO-CCR7+CD27+CD95- naive CD8+ T cells lacking CXCR3 (TNR3-). Receptors were obtained from a human donor in good health. Some clones in this sample may be carry-over from other donors' samples.

CDR3 region: CSAGTVLGRPQETQYF. V usage is TRBV29-1 and J usage is TRBJ2-5; TCRdb proposes TRBD1, but this gene call is untestable without DNA. The CDR3 loop spans 16 amino acids. Per the germline V gene, CDR1 is SQVTM and CDR2 is ANQGSEA.

This clonotype is labeled medium-sized based on frequency. The chain has TRBV7-9 and TRBJ1-1. Germline CDR1 and CDR2: SEHNR and FQNEAQ (reference sequence). This CDR3 region has 14 residues. CDR3 region: CASSISDRNTEAFF.

The chain recombines TRBV5-4 with TRBJ2-3; TCRdb's assignment of TRBD2 cannot be checked, as there is no DNA. The CDR3 length is 15 residues. Looked up from germline, CDR1 is SGHNT and CDR2 is YYREEE (reference sequence). CDR3 amino acids: CASSLRQGLADTQYF.

The chain is built from TRBV10-3 and TRBJ2-3; TCRdb gives TRBD1 as the D gene, but with no DNA this cannot be confirmed. CDR3 length: 15 amino acids. Germline loops: CDR1 ENHRY, CDR2 SYGVKD. CDR3 region: CAISESDRAGDTQYF.

The rearrangement joins TRBV12-3 or TRBV12-4 to TRBJ2-2; absent DNA, TCRdb's TRBD1 call cannot be checked. The CDR3 sequence is 17 residues long. This CDR3 is CASSWEPGQGVTGELFF.

The chain carries TRBV6-5 and TRBJ2-3. Germline V gene data show CDR1 as MNHEY and CDR2 as SVGAGI. This CDR3 has 15 amino acids. The chain's CDR3 is CASSYSSGVTDTQYF.

The CDR3 loop reads CSVDGGGLSDTQYF. The chain recombines TRBV29-1 with TRBJ2-3; there is no DNA to check the TCRdb D call of TRBD2. CDR1 is SQVTM, CDR2 ANQGSEA, per germline. There are 14 residues in the CDR3.

This clonotype counts as medium-sized (0.01 to 0.1%) by frequency. This chain uses TRBV9 with TRBJ2-3; TCRdb designates TRBD1, a call that cannot be tested without DNA. The V gene's germline CDR1 is SGDLS and CDR2 YYNGEE. This CDR3 has 16 amino acids. This CDR3 is CASSAHGDKNTDTQYF.

The CDR3 here is CASSQDSLNTEAFF. The V and J genes are TRBV4-3 and TRBJ1-1. The CDR3 has 14 amino acids. CDR1 is LGHNA and CDR2 is YSLEER in the germline V gene.

Judged by frequency, this clonotype is medium-sized. The chain has TRBV27 and TRBJ1-1; TCRdb reports TRBD1, a call that lacks DNA to check it against. CDR1 is MNHEY, CDR2 SMNVEV, per germline (reference sequence). This CDR3 spans 13 amino acids. The CDR3 here is CASSPGTGFEAFF.

The V call is TRBV28, the J call TRBJ2-7; lacking DNA, the TRBD1 call made by TCRdb goes unchecked. Germline assignment: CDR1 MDHEN and CDR2 SYDVKM. This CDR3 spans 13 amino acids. This CDR3 reads CASRQQGWGEQYF.

The chain combines TRBV28 with TRBJ1-1. The length of the CDR3 is 12 residues. The V gene's germline CDR1 is MDHEN and CDR2 SYDVKM. The CDR3 loop reads CASSSRSAEAFF.

The chain is built from TRBV7-6 and TRBJ2-2; TCRdb names TRBD2, which stays unverified in the absence of DNA. Germline values: CDR1 SGHVS, CDR2 FNYEAQ. This CDR3 spans 17 amino acids. This CDR3 reads CASSLFGTAPNTGELFF.

The chain employs TRBV28 and TRBJ1-1. Germline-derived CDR1 and CDR2 are MDHEN and SYDVKM. CDR3 length: 14 residues. CDR3 protein: CASRSPRRYTEAFF.

In terms of frequency, this clonotype is medium-sized (0.01 to 0.1%). This sequence joins TRBV29-1 and TRBJ1-2; as DNA is missing, the TRBD1 call by TCRdb cannot be tested. The CDR3 spans 17 residues. Germline assignment: CDR1 SQVTM and CDR2 ANQGSEA. The CDR3 loop is CSVVLRQELAPNYGYTF.

This rearrangement joins TRBV7-9 to TRBJ2-7; TCRdb returns TRBD1, unconfirmable since there is no DNA. Germline assignment: CDR1 SEHNR and CDR2 FQNEAQ (reference sequence). This CDR3 is 15 amino acids long. CDR3 amino acids: CASSLAPGYSYEQYF. Filled out from reference TRBV7-9 and TRBJ2-7, the complete variable domain reads DTGVSQNPRHKITKRGQNVTFRCDPISEHNRLYWYRQTLGQGPEFLTYFQNEAQLEKSRLLSDRFSAERPKGSFSTLEIQRTEQGDSAMYLCASSLAPGYSYEQYFGPGTRLTVT.

The gene calls are TRBV29-1 and TRBJ2-2. This CDR3 is built from 14 residues. Germline lookup yields CDR1 SQVTM and CDR2 ANQGSEA. CDR3 sequence: CSVEGTANTGELFF.

The CDR3 sequence: CSVEVRRIYNEQFF. J is TRBJ2-1 and V is TRBV29-1; the D call from TCRdb, TRBD2, cannot be confirmed without DNA. Germline V gene data show CDR1 as SQVTM and CDR2 as ANQGSEA. The CDR3 loop spans 14 amino acids.

This clonotype is labeled medium-sized based on frequency. V and J are TRBV20-1 and TRBJ2-7; TCRdb indicates TRBD1, and absent DNA this call remains unverified. Germline V lookup: CDR1 DFQATT, CDR2 SNEGSKA (reference sequence). The CDR3 loop spans 14 amino acids. The CDR3 loop is CSAPGLGRAYEQYF.

Its frequency marks this clonotype as medium-sized. This rearrangement joins TRBV29-1 to TRBJ2-2; TCRdb names TRBD2, which stays unverified in the absence of DNA. The CDR3 covers 16 residues. The germline CDR1 and CDR2 sequences are SQVTM and ANQGSEA. The CDR3 loop reads CSVELAASGSTGELFF.

The V call is TRBV29-1, the J call TRBJ2-7; TCRdb selects TRBD2, and the lack of DNA leaves this call unchecked. This CDR3 has 16 residues. In germline, CDR1 is SQVTM, CDR2 ANQGSEA. The CDR3 sequence is CSVQFFGSGRLGEQYF.

The CDR3 loop reads CASSLLGQGDNEQFF. The V and J genes are TRBV5-1 and TRBJ2-1; without DNA, the TCRdb call of TRBD1 cannot be checked. Germline V lookup: CDR1 SGHRS, CDR2 YFSETQ. The CDR3 spans 15 residues.